These 20 T cell receptor beta chains were sequenced from one sample in a study of T cells in narcolepsy. Assay used: immunoSEQ multiplex PCR; TCRdb lists only in-frame clones, some missing. The sample lists under 35,000 clones, roughly four fifths seen once, with 0.55% to 0.8% in the top ten. Input material: memory (CD45RA-) CD4+ T cells from blood. The receptors were sampled from a human donor in good health.

V is TRBV11-2 and J is TRBJ2-1; D tentatively fits TRBD1 or TRBD2 (5 bases each). Between the trimmed V and J ends, which lost 5 bases and 9 bases, there was a span of 14 bases. In germline, CDR1 is SGHAT, CDR2 FQNNGV. The CDR3 loop spans 13 amino acids. The CDR3 DNA follows: TGTGCCAGCAGCCTATCTCGGGGCGGTGAGCAGTTCTTC. Residues: CASSLSRGGEQFF.

This clone appeared a few times. The genes are TRBV6-6 and TRBJ2-5; 8 nucleotides line up with TRBD2. V lost 7 bases, J lost 8 bases, and 9 bases stayed unmatched. This CDR3 has 13 residues. Germline CDR1 is MNHNY and CDR2 is SVGAGI (reference sequence). For the CDR3, the DNA is TGTGCCAGCACCCCCGGGGGGGGGAGAACCCAGTACTTC. Translation: CASTPGGGRTQYF.

CDR3 DNA: TGTGCCAGCAGCTTATTTCCAGGCGGAACTGAGCAGTTCTTC. Translation gives CASSLFPGGTEQFF. The J gene is TRBJ2-1, the V gene TRBV7-2; D call uncertain. Germline V gene sequence: CDR1 SGHTA, CDR2 FQGNSA. This CDR3 is 14 amino acids long. Trimming removed 2 bases from V and 9 bases from J, with 14 bases in between.

The rearrangement joins TRBV18 to TRBJ1-1, with D uncertain. The CDR3 runs to 15 residues. Trimming cost V 3 bases and J 1 base, with 12 bases left between them. Germline-derived CDR1 and CDR2 are KGHSH and LQKENI. CDR3 protein: CASSPGRGRNTEAFF. The CDR3, as DNA: TGTGCCAGCTCACCTGGGCGCGGTCGGAACACTGAAGCTTTCTTT. Together with reference TRBV18 and TRBJ1-1, the CDR3 gives the full variable domain: NAGVMQNPRHLVRRRGQEARLRCSPMKGHSHVYWYRQLPEEGLKFMVYLQKENIIDESGMPKERFSAEFPKEGPSILRIQQVVRGDSAAYFCASSPGRGRNTEAFFGQGTRLTVV.

The V call is TRBV10-3, the J call TRBJ1-6; D is possibly TRBD1 (5 bases). Germline V gene data show CDR1 as ENHRY and CDR2 as SYGVKD. V was pared by 4 bases and J by 9 bases, with 16 bases between. The CDR3 has 15 amino acids. The CDR3 DNA follows: TGTGCCATCAGTGCAGCCGACAGTATTCGTTCACCCCTCCACTTT. Protein product: CAISAADSIRSPLHF.

The sample holds one count of this clone. This chain's CDR3 is CATSREGGQEAFF. The CDR3 nucleotides are TGTGCCACCAGCAGAGAAGGTGGACAGGAAGCTTTCTTT. The chain uses TRBV15 and TRBJ1-1; tentatively, D is TRBD1 (6 bases). Trimming shortened V by 0 bases and J by 8 bases, and 10 bases separated the two germline ends. Germline CDR1 is LNHNV and CDR2 is YYDKDF (reference sequence). The CDR3 has 13 residues.

This clone was counted a single time. CDR3 DNA sequence: TGTGCCAGCATGAGGGGCAGCTCCTACGAGCAGTACTTC. It codes for CASMRGSSYEQYF. The V call is TRBV2, the J call TRBJ2-7, with D perhaps matching TRBD1 or TRBD2 (5 bases each). The CDR3 has 13 residues. Germline CDR1 is SNHLY and CDR2 is FYNNEI. V lost 7 bases and J lost 0, with 10 bases in between.

V and J are TRBV6-5 and TRBJ2-5, with D possibly matching TRBD1 (7 bases). Germline CDR1 and CDR2: MNHEY and SVGAGI. V lost 7 bases and J lost 2, with 14 bases in between. The CDR3 spans 14 residues. The CDR3 loop reads CASKTTGRQETQYF. The DNA for the CDR3 is TGTGCCAGCAAGACGACAGGGAGGCAAGAGACCCAGTACTTC.

The chain couples TRBV7-8 to TRBJ2-1; 11 bases are shared with TRBD2. The V and J ends lost 6 bases and 5 bases, in that order; junction bases with no gene match: 6. The CDR3 extends over 15 amino acids. Germline-derived CDR1 and CDR2 are SGHVS and FQNEAQ. CDR3 in DNA: TGTGCCAGCAGGCGTACTAGCGGGAGTCACAATGAGCAGTTCTTC. This sequence encodes CASRRTSGSHNEQFF. Based on the CDR3 plus reference TRBV7-8 and TRBJ2-1, the full variable domain is GAGVSQSPRYKVAKRGQDVALRCDPISGHVSLFWYQQALGQGPEFLTYFQNEAQLDKSGLPSDRFFAERPEGSVSTLKIQRTQQEDSAVYLCASRRTSGSHNEQFFGPGTRLTVL.

This clone was found once. The V gene is TRBV5-1, the J gene TRBJ1-1, with D maybe TRBD1 (5 bases). Trimming cost V 4 bases and J 5 bases, with 12 bases left between them. The CDR3 has 13 amino acids. Germline V CDR1 and CDR2: SGHRS, YFSETQ. CDR3 nucleotide sequence: TGCGCCAGCAGCGACTTCGGGGGAACTGAAGCTTTCTTT. This codes for CASSDFGGTEAFF.

The chain joins TRBV9 to TRBJ2-5; TRBD1 matches 8 bases. CDR1 and CDR2 from the germline V gene are SGDLS and YYNGEE. The CDR3 runs to 14 residues. Losses at the gene ends were 4 bases for V and 1 base for J; bases not matched to a gene: 3. This CDR3 reads CASSLGQAQETQYF. CDR3 coding DNA: TGTGCCAGCAGCTTGGGACAGGCCCAAGAGACCCAGTACTTC.

The CDR3 coding sequence is TGTGCCAGCTCACCCGGGACGAACACTGAAGCTTTCTTT. It is translated as CASSPGTNTEAFF. V usage is TRBV18 and J usage is TRBJ1-1; D might be TRBD1 (5 bases). The CDR3 is 13 amino acids. With 3 bases removed from V and 1 base from J, the gap between germline ends came to 6 bases. The germline CDR1 and CDR2 sequences are KGHSH and LQKENI.

This chain connects TRBV5-1 to TRBJ1-1; TRBD1 might be the D (5 bases). V was shortened by 3 bases and J by 5 bases, with 14 bases between the two germline ends. Germline CDR1 SGHRS, CDR2 YFSETQ. This CDR3 region has 14 residues. CDR3 bases: TGCGCCAGCAGCTCGGGGGGTAGGAGGACTGAAGCTTTCTTT. It is translated as CASSSGGRRTEAFF.

In DNA, the CDR3 is TGTGCCACCACGGGTGGGGTCGGCGGAACAAAGAACACTGAAGCTTTCTTT. Amino acids: CATTGGVGGTKNTEAFF. The V gene is TRBV10-3, the J gene TRBJ1-1; D remains unclear. Trimming stripped 10 bases from V and 1 base from J, with 25 bases between. The CDR3 has 17 amino acids. Germline V gene lookup returns CDR1 ENHRY and CDR2 SYGVKD.

This chain joins TRBV19 and TRBJ2-3; 8 positions agree with TRBD2. This CDR3 comprises 15 residues. Germline V CDR1 and CDR2: LNHDA, SQIVND (reference sequence). V shed 4 bases and J 1 base; nucleotides not matched to a gene: 4. CDR3 bases: TGTGCCAGTAGTAACCCACTAGCGGGCACAGATACGCAGTATTTT. Protein product: CASSNPLAGTDTQYF.

The J gene is TRBJ1-1, the V gene TRBV7-8; no clear D gene. This CDR3 region has 14 residues. The germline CDR1 and CDR2 sequences are SGHVS and FQNEAQ. V gave up 2 bases and J gave up 3 bases, with 10 bases separating them. CDR3 residues: CASSLRGIDTEAFF. Here the CDR3 DNA reads TGTGCCAGCAGCTTAAGAGGGATAGACACTGAAGCTTTCTTT.

The chain joins TRBV19 to TRBJ1-1; no reliable D call. This CDR3 comprises 13 residues. V gave up 7 bases and J gave up 3 bases, with 12 bases separating them. Germline V CDR1 and CDR2: LNHDA, SQIVND (reference sequence). The CDR3 here is CASTLGGDTEAFF. CDR3 bases: TGTGCCAGTACCCTAGGTGGGGACACTGAAGCTTTCTTT. Drawing the rest from reference TRBV19 and TRBJ1-1, the complete variable domain is DGGITQSPKYLFRKEGQNVTLSCEQNLNHDAMYWYRQDPGQGLRLIYYSQIVNDFQKGDIAEGYSVSREKKESFPLTVTSAQKNPTAFYLCASTLGGDTEAFFGQGTRLTVV.

The chain links TRBV4-2 to TRBJ1-3; 7 bases match TRBD1. CDR3 length: 18 amino acids. Germline CDR1 is LGHNA and CDR2 is YNFKEQ. J was trimmed by 3 bases and V by 0 bases; bases with no gene match: 11. CDR3 sequence reads: CASSQDLSGGSRGNTIYF. CDR3 sequence (DNA): TGTGCCAGCAGCCAAGATTTGTCAGGGGGAAGTCGTGGAAACACCATATATTTT.

V gene TRBV6-5 combines with J gene TRBJ1-3, with TRBD1 as a possible D gene (6 bases). The CDR3 extends over 14 amino acids. CDR1 MNHEY and CDR2 SVGAGI come from the germline V gene. Trimming took 10 bases from V and 2 from J, leaving 15 bases between them. The CDR3 sequence: CAIRITGTGNTIYF. The CDR3 coding sequence is TGTGCCATCAGAATCACAGGGACTGGAAACACCATATATTTT.

The chain employs TRBV6-6 and TRBJ1-5, with no clear D. The CDR3 contains 13 residues. V was shortened by 0 bases and J by 5 bases, with 5 bases between the two germline ends. Per the germline V gene, CDR1 is MNHNY and CDR2 is SVGAGI (reference sequence). CDR3 sequence reads: CASSYSRDQPQHF. CDR3 DNA sequence: TGTGCCAGCAGTTACTCGAGAGATCAGCCCCAGCATTTT.